The 8 T cell receptor beta chains presented below share a single source sample, sequenced in a study of T-cell memory formation after mild COVID-19. Each CDR3 protein is one row after TCRdb ran MiXCR on the 5' RACE reads. The table lists more than 450,000 distinct CDR3 sequences, approximately 19% of them singletons. Specimen: PBMCs or a T cell subset sorted from them (not recorded which). Receptor source: an adult woman who had mild COVID-19 (a few samples of this study predate the infection). Cell type and time point are not known.

This clonotype was observed many times. V and J are TRBV7-6 and TRBJ1-1; 8 positions agree with TRBD1. CDR3 size: 14 residues. Per germline, CDR1 SGHVS and CDR2 FNYEAQ. After removal of 5 bases from V and 5 bases from J, the junction contained 7 bases not matched to a gene. This CDR3 is CASSLRGQGTEAFF. As DNA, the CDR3 is TGTGCCAGCAGCCTCAGGGGGCAGGGGACTGAAGCTTTCTTT.

This clonotype was counted many times. V usage is TRBV12-3 or TRBV12-4 and J usage is TRBJ1-1, with a tentative D call TRBD1 (6 bases). The CDR3 runs to 13 residues. V dropped 3 bases and J dropped 1 base, with 6 bases sitting between them. The CDR3 reads CASSFRGNTEAFF. DNA of the CDR3: TGTGCCAGCAGTTTCAGGGGGAACACTGAAGCTTTCTTT.

This clonotype was seen only a few times. The V and J genes are TRBV3-1 and TRBJ1-2, with D perhaps TRBD1 (5 bases). The CDR3 is 16 residues long. V was trimmed by 0 bases and J by 2 bases, leaving 13 bases between them. Germline V CDR1 and CDR2: LGHDT, YNNKEL (reference sequence). In nucleotides, the CDR3 is TGTGCCAGCAGCCAAGATTCGCCAGGGCGGAACTATGGCTACACCTTC. This gives the protein CASSQDSPGRNYGYTF.

This clonotype was seen at least ten times. This chain connects TRBV12-3 or TRBV12-4 to TRBJ2-1; maybe TRBD2 (5 bases). This CDR3 region has 15 residues. V was clipped by 6 bases and J by 0 bases, with 12 bases between them. The chain's CDR3 is CASSKDSSSYNEQFF. The CDR3 DNA reads as TGTGCCAGCAGCAAGGACTCGAGCTCCTACAATGAGCAGTTCTTC.

This clonotype was seen a few times. V and J are TRBV2 and TRBJ1-6, with D possibly being TRBD1 (5 bases). V lost 8 bases, J lost 5 bases, and 10 bases lay in between. The CDR3 runs to 13 residues. In germline, CDR1 is SNHLY, CDR2 FYNNEI. CDR3 amino acids: CASRGEDNSPLHF. The CDR3 DNA reads as TGTGCCAGCCGGGGGGAGGATAATTCACCCCTCCACTTT.

This clonotype was seen a handful of times. The V call is TRBV7-3, the J call TRBJ2-1; 7 nucleotides match TRBD1. CDR1 and CDR2 from the germline V gene are SGHTA and FQGTGA. V lost 4 bases to trimming and J lost 0 bases; unmatched junction nucleotides: 6. The CDR3 covers 16 residues. The CDR3, as DNA: TGTGCCAGCAGCTCGGACAGGACGAGCTCCTACAATGAGCAGTTCTTC. It specifies CASSSDRTSSYNEQFF. The whole variable domain, filled in from reference TRBV7-3 and TRBJ2-1, reads GAGVSQTPSNKVTEKGKYVELRCDPISGHTALYWYRQSLGQGPEFLIYFQGTGAADDSGLPNDRFFAVRPEGSVSTLKIQRTERGDSAVYLCASSSDRTSSYNEQFFGPGTRLTVL.

This clonotype has more than one count but fewer than ten. The chain is built from TRBV5-1 and TRBJ2-5, with D perhaps matching TRBD2 (6 bases). There are 15 residues in the CDR3. Trimming removed 2 bases at V and 2 bases at J, with 13 bases between. Germline CDR1 reads SGHRS; CDR2 reads YFSETQ. CDR3 region: CASSFHPSEQETQYF. In DNA form, the CDR3 reads TGCGCCAGCAGCTTTCATCCTAGCGAACAAGAGACCCAGTACTTC.

This clonotype was counted once. The genes are TRBV7-8 and TRBJ1-5; D unclear. Germline values: CDR1 SGHVS, CDR2 FQNEAQ. Trimming cost V 0 bases and J 7 bases, with 13 bases left between them. CDR3 length equals 15 residues. CDR3 bases: TGTGCCAGCAGCTTAGCCCCCAGTGATATACAGCCCCAGCATTTT. Protein product: CASSLAPSDIQPQHF. The variable domain in full, completed from reference TRBV7-8 and TRBJ1-5, reads GAGVSQSPRYKVAKRGQDVALRCDPISGHVSLFWYQQALGQGPEFLTYFQNEAQLDKSGLPSDRFFAERPEGSVSTLKIQRTQQEDSAVYLCASSLAPSDIQPQHFGDGTRLSIL.